The sequence of this TCR beta chain was determined in a study of T cell repertoires in cytomegalovirus infection. CDR1 and CDR2 (germline): SQVTM, ANQGSEA. The germline V and J ends were trimmed by 5 bases and 1 base, with 14 bases remaining between them. The length of the CDR3 is 14 residues. TCRdb re-analysed the reads in MiXCR, keeping a single row per CDR3 protein. The sample lists some 150,000 distinct CDR3 sequences; 23% were seen once. This chain links TRBV29-1 with TRBJ2-5; D ambiguous. This clonotype was sampled from a human donor in good health (CMV status not recorded). Some clones in this sample may be carry-over from other donors' samples. Sequences were obtained from PBMCs. The CDR3 bases are TGCAGCGTTCGACCCCGGGCCGGCCAAGAGACCCAGTACTTC. This codes for CSVRPRAGQETQYF.